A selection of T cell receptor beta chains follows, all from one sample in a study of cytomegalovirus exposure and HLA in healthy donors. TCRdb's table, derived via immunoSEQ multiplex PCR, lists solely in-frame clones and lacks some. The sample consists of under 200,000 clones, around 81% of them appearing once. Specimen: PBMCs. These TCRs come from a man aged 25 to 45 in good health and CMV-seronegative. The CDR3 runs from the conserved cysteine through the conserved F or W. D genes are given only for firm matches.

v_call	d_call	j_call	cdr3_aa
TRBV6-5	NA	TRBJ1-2	CASSPDRLRRGYTF
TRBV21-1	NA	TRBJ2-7	CAIPPRAGEYF
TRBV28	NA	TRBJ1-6	CASSGDSPLHF
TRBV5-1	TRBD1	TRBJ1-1	CASSLEGGVAFF
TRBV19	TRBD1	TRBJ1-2	CAVRDRGGYTF
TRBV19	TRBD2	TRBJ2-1	CASSIRLLAAYNEQFF
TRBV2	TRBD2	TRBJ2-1	CASSDHGRADSYNEQFF
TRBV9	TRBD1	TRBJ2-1	CASSVRVGGDEQFF
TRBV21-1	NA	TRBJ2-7	CASSKSSGPTNF
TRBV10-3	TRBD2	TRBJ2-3	CAVQGGSGADTQYF
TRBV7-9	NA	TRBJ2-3	CASSLEAASGTDTQYF
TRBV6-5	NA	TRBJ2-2	CASSLGTLNTGELFF
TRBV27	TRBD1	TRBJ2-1	CASSSGTGINEQFF
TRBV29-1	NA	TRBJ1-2	CSVDRGYGYTF
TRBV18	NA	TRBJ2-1	CASSPGGARNNEQFF
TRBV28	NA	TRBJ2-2	CASSFDGEAGELFF
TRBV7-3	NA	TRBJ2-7	CASSSETGNEQYF
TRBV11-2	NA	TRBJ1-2	CASSLDWGGYYGYTF
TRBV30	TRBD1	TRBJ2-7	CAWIRPGGYEQYF
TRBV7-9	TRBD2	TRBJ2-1	CASSLALTSGSYEQFF
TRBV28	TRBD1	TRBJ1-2	CASIQGVDGYTF
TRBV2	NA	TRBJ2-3	CASSEESEGTDTQYF
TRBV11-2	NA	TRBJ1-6	CASSLGSGMNSPLHF
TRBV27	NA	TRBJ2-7	CASSFSLATAYEQYF
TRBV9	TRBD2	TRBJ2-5	CASSDGGGRAGETQYF
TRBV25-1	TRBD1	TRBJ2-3	CASSELGDRGPDTQYF
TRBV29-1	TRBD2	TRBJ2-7	CSVGGTSATYEQYF
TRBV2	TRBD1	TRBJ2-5	CASSASTDRDRGTQYF
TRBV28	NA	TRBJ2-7	CASSFIGVPEQYF
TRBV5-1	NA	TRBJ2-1	CASSTQGGGYNEQFF
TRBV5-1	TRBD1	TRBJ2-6	CASSLATGGSGANVLTF
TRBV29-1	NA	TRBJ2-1	CSVNYFSSYNEQFF
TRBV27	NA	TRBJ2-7	CASRQMAGAANEQYF
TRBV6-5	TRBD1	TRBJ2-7	CASSYGGQGRRSEQYF
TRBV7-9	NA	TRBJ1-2	CASNSPPHGYTF
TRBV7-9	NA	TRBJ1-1	CASSHRNTEAFF
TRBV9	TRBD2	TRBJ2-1	CASSVGARGGSEQFF
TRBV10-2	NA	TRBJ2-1	CASSESMASAVYNEQFF
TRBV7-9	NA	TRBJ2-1	CASSLARGYNNEQFF
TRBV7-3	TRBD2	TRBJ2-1	CASSSDQREGEQFF
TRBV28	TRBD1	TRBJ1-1	CASSSGQPPGGAFF
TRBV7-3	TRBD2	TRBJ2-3	CASSGTSGPDTQYF
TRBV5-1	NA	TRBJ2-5	CASSWGAGETQYF
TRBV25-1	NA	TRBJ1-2	CASSEPGREYGYTF
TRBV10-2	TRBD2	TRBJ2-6	CATTSGTGANVLTF
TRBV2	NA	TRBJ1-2	CASSAGDYGYTF
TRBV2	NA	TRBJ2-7	CASSEQASSYEQYF
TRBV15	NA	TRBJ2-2	CATSRGGVAGELFF
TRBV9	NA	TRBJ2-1	CASSVAGYSYNEQFF
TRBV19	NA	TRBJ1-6	CASSITRVANSPLHF
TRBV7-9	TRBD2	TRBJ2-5	CASSLVDGGGKWTQYF
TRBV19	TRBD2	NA	CASSTSGGLYEQYF
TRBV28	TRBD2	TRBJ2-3	CATRGADTQYF
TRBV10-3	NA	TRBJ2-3	CAIRDNQNTDTQYF
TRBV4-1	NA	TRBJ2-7	CASSQDGHEQYF
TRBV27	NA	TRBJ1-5	CASSTAVGGAPGQPQHF
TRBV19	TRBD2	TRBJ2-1	CASSQGLAENNEQFF
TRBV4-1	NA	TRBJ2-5	CASSQDPAGRETQYF
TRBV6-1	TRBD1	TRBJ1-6	CASSDPDGTGSNSPLHF